The 7 T cell receptor beta chains in this list originate from one sample, sequenced in a study of T-cell reconstitution after alpha-beta-depleted transplantation in children (dated by TCRdb to the mid-2010s). Library generation was performed with PCR. Sequencing took place on an Illumina HiSeq 2500. Molecular barcoding was employed in the preparation of TCR libraries, with unique molecular identifiers being used to normalize TCRbeta repertoire quantification. TCRdb ran its own pipeline on the public reads, namely fastp trimming at Q25 and MiXCR clone calling, and kept in-frame beta chains. Each entry merges the rows of one CDR3 protein and shows their most common DNA and genes. A total of about a million distinct CDR3 sequences appear in this sample, less than 30% of them only once. The ten most abundant clones make up 28% of the sample. The treatment or condition label on this specimen signifies: allogeneic hematopoietic cell transplantation with graft depleted of TCRalphabeta T cells and CD19 B cells.

Source: PBMCs, mostly from graft donor cells, taken 360 days after TCRalphabeta/CD19-depleted stem cell transplant. The source of these receptors is a boy in the first two years of life who had a stem cell transplant for SCID, so the T cells may come from the graft donor.

This clonotype was observed a handful of times. The rearrangement links TRBV20-1 to TRBJ1-4, with D possibly TRBD1 on 6 matching bases. The V and J ends lost 1 base and 2 bases respectively, with 14 bases between them. The V gene's germline CDR1 is DFQATT and CDR2 SNEGSKA (reference sequence). The CDR3 length is 16 residues. The CDR3 reads CSARAAGRGTNEKLFF. DNA of the CDR3: TGCAGTGCTAGAGCGGCAGGGAGGGGGACTAATGAAAAACTGTTTTTT.

This clonotype was observed a few times. The chain employs TRBV29-1 and TRBJ2-3; 7 positions match TRBD1. CDR1 SQVTM and CDR2 ANQGSEA come from the germline V gene. This CDR3 is 18 amino acids long. V lost 3 bases to trimming and J lost 0 bases; unmatched junction nucleotides: 15. CDR3 bases: TGCAGCGTTGACCGCCTAAGAGACAGGGACAGAAGCACAGATACGCAGTATTTT. This gives the protein CSVDRLRDRDRSTDTQYF.

This clonotype occurred a few times. This chain connects TRBV9 to TRBJ1-6; TRBD1 is a possible D gene (5 bases). CDR1 SGDLS and CDR2 YYNGEE come from the germline V gene. Deletions cut 3 bases from V and 10 bases from J, with 14 bases between. The CDR3 is 14 amino acids. The CDR3 nucleotides are TGTGCCAGCAGCGGGTTGGAGGGACGCTCACCCCTCCACTTT. This translates into CASSGLEGRSPLHF.

This sequence joins TRBV5-1 and TRBJ2-1, with TRBD1 matching 8 bases. CDR1 is SGHRS, CDR2 YFSETQ, per germline. The trim removed 3 bases at V and 5 bases at J, leaving 13 bases unmatched. The CDR3 has 17 residues. CDR3 nucleotides: TGCGCCAGCAGCTCGGTGGTGGGACAGGTGACAAACAATGAGCAGTTCTTC. Translated: CASSSVVGQVTNNEQFF. Full variable domain (rest looked up from reference TRBV5-1 and TRBJ2-1): KAGVTQTPRYLIKTRGQQVTLSCSPISGHRSVSWYQQTPGQGLQFLFEYFSETQRNKGNFPGRFSGRQFSNSRSEMNVSTLELGDSALYLCASSSVVGQVTNNEQFFGPGTRLTVL.

The V call is TRBV13, the J call TRBJ2-2, with unresolved D. The V gene lost 6 bases and the J gene lost 3 bases, with 11 bases spanning the gap. CDR1 and CDR2 (germline): PRHDT, FYEKMQ (reference sequence). The CDR3 extends over 14 amino acids. The CDR3 DNA sequence: TGTGCCAGCAGTCCCGACTTCCACACCGGGGAGCTGTTTTTT. This codes for CASSPDFHTGELFF. The full variable domain, in which reference TRBV13 and TRBJ2-2 provide the parts outside the CDR3, is AAGVIQSPRHLIKEKRETATLKCYPIPRHDTVYWYQQGPGQDPQFLISFYEKMQSDKGSIPDRFSAQQFSDYHSELNMSSLELGDSALYFCASSPDFHTGELFFGEGSRLTVL.

The chain recombines TRBV21-1 with TRBJ2-7; the table's TRBD1 call for D was not verified on the DNA. TRBV21-1 is recorded as a pseudogene. This CDR3 is built from 13 residues. CDR3 nucleotides: TGTGCCAGCAATCGGGCAGGTAACTACGAGCAGTACTTC. This gives the protein CASNRAGNYEQYF.

The chain links TRBV5-1 to TRBJ2-7; D is undetermined. The CDR3 extends over 15 amino acids. CDR1 and CDR2 (germline): SGHRS, YFSETQ. V lost 4 bases and J lost 7, with 21 bases in between. The CDR3 region has the DNA TGCGCCAGCAGCCCGGGCTACCTCTCTCTATTAGAGCAGTACTTC. Protein: CASSPGYLSLLEQYF.